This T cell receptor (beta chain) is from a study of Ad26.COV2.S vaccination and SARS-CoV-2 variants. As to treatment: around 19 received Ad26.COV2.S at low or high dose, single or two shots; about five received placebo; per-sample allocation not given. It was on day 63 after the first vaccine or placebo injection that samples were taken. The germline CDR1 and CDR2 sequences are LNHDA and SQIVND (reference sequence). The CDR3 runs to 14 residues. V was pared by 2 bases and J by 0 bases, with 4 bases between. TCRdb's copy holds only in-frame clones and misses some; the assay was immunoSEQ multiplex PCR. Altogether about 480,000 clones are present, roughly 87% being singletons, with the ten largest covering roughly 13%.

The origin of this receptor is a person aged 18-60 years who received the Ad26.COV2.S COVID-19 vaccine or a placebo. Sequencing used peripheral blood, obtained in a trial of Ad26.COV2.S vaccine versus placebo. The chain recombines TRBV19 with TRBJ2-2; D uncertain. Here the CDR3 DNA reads TGTGCCAGTAGTATAAACACGAACACCGGGGAGCTGTTTTTT. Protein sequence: CASSINTNTGELFF.